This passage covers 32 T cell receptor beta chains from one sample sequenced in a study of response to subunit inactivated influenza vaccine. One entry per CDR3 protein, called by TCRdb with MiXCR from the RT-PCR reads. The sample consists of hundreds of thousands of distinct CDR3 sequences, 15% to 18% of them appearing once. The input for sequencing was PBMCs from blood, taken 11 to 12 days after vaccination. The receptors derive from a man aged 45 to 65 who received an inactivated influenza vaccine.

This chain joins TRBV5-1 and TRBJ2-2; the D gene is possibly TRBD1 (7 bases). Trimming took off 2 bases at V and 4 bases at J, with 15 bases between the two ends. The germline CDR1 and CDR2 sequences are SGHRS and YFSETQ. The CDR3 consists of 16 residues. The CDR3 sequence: CASSFQVRGVTGELFF. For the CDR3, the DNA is TGCGCCAGCAGCTTCCAGGTCAGGGGGGTCACCGGGGAGCTGTTTTTT.

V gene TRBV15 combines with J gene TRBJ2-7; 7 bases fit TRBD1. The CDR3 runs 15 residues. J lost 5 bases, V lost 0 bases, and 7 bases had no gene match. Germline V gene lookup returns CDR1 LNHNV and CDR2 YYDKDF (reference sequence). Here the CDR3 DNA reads TGTGCCACCAGCAGAGAAGGCACAGGGGAAGACGAGCAGTACTTC. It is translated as CATSREGTGEDEQYF.

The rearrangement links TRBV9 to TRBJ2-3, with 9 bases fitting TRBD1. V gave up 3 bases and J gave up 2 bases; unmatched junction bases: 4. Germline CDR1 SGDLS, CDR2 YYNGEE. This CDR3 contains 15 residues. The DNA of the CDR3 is TGTGCCAGCAGCGCCCGACAGGGGGTCACAGATACGCAGTATTTT. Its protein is CASSARQGVTDTQYF.

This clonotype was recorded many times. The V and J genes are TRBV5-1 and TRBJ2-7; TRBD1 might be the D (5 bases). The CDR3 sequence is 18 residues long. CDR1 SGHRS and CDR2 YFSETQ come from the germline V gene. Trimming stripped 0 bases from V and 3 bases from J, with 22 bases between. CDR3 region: CASSLEGQRKANNYEQYF. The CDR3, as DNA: TGCGCCAGCAGCTTGGAGGGGCAGCGTAAAGCAAACAACTACGAGCAGTACTTC.

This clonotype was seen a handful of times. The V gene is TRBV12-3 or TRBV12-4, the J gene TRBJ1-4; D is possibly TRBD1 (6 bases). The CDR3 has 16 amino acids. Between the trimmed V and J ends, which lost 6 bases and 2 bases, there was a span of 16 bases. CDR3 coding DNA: TGTGCCAGCAGCCACGACAGGTGGAGGACTAATGAAAAACTGTTTTTT. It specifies CASSHDRWRTNEKLFF.

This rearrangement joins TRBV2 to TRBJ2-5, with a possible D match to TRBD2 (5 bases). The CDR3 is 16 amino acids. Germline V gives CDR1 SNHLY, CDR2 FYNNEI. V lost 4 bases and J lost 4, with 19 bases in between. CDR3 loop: CASSGSIRAAGETQYF. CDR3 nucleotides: TGTGCCAGCAGTGGTTCGATTAGGGCCGCGGGAGAGACCCAGTACTTC.

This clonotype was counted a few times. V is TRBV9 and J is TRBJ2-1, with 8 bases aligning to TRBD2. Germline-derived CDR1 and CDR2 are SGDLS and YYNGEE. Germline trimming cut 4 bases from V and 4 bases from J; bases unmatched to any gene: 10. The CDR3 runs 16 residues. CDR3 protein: CASSLDSGGIYNEQFF. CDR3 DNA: TGTGCCAGCAGCCTGGACAGCGGGGGCATATACAATGAGCAGTTCTTC.

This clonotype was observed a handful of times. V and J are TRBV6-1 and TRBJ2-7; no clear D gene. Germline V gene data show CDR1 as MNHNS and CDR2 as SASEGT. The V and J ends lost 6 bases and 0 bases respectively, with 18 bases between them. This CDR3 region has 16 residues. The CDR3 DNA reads TGTGCCAGCAGGTCCCTCGGCGGCTTAACCTCCTACGAGCAGTACTTC. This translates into CASRSLGGLTSYEQYF.

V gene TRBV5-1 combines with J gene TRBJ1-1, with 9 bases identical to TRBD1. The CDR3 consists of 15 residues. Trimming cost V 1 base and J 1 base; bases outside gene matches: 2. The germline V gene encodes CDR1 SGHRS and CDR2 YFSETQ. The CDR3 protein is CASSLRTGANTEAFF. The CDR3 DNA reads TGCGCCAGCAGCTTGCGGACAGGGGCGAACACTGAAGCTTTCTTT. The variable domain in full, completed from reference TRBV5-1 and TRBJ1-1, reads KAGVTQTPRYLIKTRGQQVTLSCSPISGHRSVSWYQQTPGQGLQFLFEYFSETQRNKGNFPGRFSGRQFSNSRSEMNVSTLELGDSALYLCASSLRTGANTEAFFGQGTRLTVV.

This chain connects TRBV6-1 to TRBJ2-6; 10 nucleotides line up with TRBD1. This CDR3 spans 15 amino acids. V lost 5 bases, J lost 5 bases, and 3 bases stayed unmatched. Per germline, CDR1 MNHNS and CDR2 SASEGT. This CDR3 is CASSQDRGRANVLTF. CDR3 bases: TGTGCCAGCAGTCAGGACAGGGGGAGGGCCAACGTCCTGACTTTC.

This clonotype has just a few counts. The chain's CDR3 is CASWGRSEKLFF. The CDR3, as DNA: TGTGCCAGCTGGGGGCGGAGTGAAAAACTGTTTTTT. The gene calls are TRBV6-5 and TRBJ1-4, with D tentatively TRBD1 (6 bases). Per germline, CDR1 MNHEY and CDR2 SVGAGI. The V gene lost 8 bases and the J gene lost 7 bases, with 11 bases spanning the gap. This CDR3 comprises 12 residues.

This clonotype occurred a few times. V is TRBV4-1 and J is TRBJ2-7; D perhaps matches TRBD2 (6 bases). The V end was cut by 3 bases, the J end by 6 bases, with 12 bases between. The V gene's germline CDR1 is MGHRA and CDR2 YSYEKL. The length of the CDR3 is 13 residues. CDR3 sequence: CASSQGEVGEQYF. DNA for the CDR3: TGCGCCAGCAGCCAGGGGGAGGTAGGCGAGCAGTACTTC.

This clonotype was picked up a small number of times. CDR3 sequence reads: CASSLDPGSEAFF. CDR3 sequence (DNA): TGCGCCAGCAGCTTGGACCCGGGGTCTGAAGCTTTCTTT. The rearrangement links TRBV5-1 to TRBJ1-1, with D hard to call. This CDR3 has 13 residues. CDR1 is SGHRS, CDR2 YFSETQ, per germline. The germline V and J ends were trimmed by 0 bases and 6 bases, with 9 bases remaining between them.

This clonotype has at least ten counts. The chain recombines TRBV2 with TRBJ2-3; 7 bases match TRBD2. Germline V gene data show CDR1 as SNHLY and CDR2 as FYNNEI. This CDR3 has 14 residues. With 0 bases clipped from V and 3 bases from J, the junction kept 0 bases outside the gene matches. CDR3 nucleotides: TGTGCCAGCAGTGAAGCACTAGCGACAGATACGCAGTATTTT. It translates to CASSEALATDTQYF.

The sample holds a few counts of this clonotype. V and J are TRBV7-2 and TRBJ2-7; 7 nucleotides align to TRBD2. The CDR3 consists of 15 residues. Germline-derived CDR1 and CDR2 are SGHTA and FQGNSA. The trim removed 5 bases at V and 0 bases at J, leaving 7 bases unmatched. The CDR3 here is CASSPSRGSSYEQYF. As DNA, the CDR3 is TGTGCCAGCAGCCCATCTCGCGGGAGCTCCTACGAGCAGTACTTC. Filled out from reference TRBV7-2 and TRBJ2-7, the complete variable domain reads GAGVSQSPSNKVTEKGKDVELRCDPISGHTALYWYRQSLGQGLEFLIYFQGNSAPDKSGLPSDRFSAERTGGSVSTLTIQRTQQEDSAVYLCASSPSRGSSYEQYFGPGTRLTVT.

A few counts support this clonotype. The CDR3: CASSLVQGARTDTQYF. CDR3 in DNA: TGTGCCAGCAGCTTAGTCCAGGGGGCTCGCACAGATACGCAGTATTTT. The rearrangement joins TRBV7-8 to TRBJ2-3, with 8 bases fitting TRBD1. The J segment lost 1 base and the V segment lost 1 base, leaving 4 bases of the junction unmatched. The CDR3 is 16 amino acids. From germline, CDR1 is SGHVS and CDR2 FQNEAQ. Looking up the rest from reference TRBV7-8 and TRBJ2-3 gives the full variable domain: GAGVSQSPRYKVAKRGQDVALRCDPISGHVSLFWYQQALGQGPEFLTYFQNEAQLDKSGLPSDRFFAERPEGSVSTLKIQRTQQEDSAVYLCASSLVQGARTDTQYFGPGTRLTVL.

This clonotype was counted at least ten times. CDR3: CASSSLAGGTYNEQFF. The CDR3 DNA sequence: TGTGCCAGCAGTTCATTGGCAGGGGGCACCTACAATGAGCAGTTCTTC. The rearrangement uses TRBV6-5 and TRBJ2-1; TRBD1 matches at 8 bases. The trim removed 4 bases at V and 2 bases at J, leaving 7 bases unmatched. The CDR3 spans 16 residues. Germline assignment: CDR1 MNHEY and CDR2 SVGAGI.

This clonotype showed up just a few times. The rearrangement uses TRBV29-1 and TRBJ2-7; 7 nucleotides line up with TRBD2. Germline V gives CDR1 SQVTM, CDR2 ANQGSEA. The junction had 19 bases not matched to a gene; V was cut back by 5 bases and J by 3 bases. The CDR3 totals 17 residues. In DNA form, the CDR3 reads TGCAGCGTTAGGGGAGGGGCGACTCGCTCCCTATACTACGAGCAGTACTTC. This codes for CSVRGGATRSLYYEQYF.

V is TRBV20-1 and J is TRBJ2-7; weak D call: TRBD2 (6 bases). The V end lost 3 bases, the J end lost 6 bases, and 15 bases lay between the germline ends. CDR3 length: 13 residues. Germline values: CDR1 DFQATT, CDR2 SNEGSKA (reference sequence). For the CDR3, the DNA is TGCAGTGCTAGGTCGCCCTCCGGGGGCGAGCAGTACTTC. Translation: CSARSPSGGEQYF.

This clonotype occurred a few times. The CDR3 DNA is TGTGCCAGCAGCCGTACTTACAGGGGCTCCTACGAGCAGTACTTC. Translating gives CASSRTYRGSYEQYF. The chain recombines TRBV7-8 with TRBJ2-7, with 7 bases aligning to TRBD1. CDR3 size: 15 residues. Germline CDR1 is SGHVS and CDR2 is FQNEAQ. V shed 5 bases, J shed 0 bases, and the junction held 7 bases outside the gene matches.

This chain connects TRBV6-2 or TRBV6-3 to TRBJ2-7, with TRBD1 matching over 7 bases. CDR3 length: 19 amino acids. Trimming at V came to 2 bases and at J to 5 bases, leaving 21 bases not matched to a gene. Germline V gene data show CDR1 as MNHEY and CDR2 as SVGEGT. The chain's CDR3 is CASSYKVGQTPVGFHEQYF. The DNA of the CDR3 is TGTGCCAGCAGTTACAAAGTGGGACAGACACCAGTAGGATTTCACGAGCAGTACTTC.

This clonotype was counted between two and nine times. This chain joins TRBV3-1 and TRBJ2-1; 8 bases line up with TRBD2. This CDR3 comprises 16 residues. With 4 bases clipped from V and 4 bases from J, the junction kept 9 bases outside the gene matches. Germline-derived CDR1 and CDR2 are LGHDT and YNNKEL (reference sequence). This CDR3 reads CASSPLGGGGYNEQFF. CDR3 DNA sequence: TGTGCCAGCAGCCCTCTCGGGGGGGGCGGTTACAATGAGCAGTTCTTC.

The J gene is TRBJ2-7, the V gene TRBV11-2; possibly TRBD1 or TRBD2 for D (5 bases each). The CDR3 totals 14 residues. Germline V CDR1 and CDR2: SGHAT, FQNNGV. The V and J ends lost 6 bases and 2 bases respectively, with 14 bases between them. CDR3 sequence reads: CASSSSGTPYEQYF. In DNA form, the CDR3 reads TGTGCCAGCAGTTCCTCGGGGACCCCCTACGAGCAGTACTTC.

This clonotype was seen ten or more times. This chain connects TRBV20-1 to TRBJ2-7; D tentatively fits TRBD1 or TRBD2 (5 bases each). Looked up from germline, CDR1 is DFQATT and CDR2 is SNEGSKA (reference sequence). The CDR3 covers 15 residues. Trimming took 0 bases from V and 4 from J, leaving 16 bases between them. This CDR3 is CSAREPPGPIYEQYF. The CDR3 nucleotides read TGCAGTGCTAGAGAGCCACCGGGGCCGATTTACGAGCAGTACTTC.

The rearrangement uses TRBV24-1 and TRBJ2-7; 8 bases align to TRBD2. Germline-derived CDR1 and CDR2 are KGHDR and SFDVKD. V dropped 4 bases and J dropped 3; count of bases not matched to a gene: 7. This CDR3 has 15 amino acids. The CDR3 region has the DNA TGTGCCACCAGTGACCCCAGGACTAGCAGCTACGAGCAGTACTTC. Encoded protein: CATSDPRTSSYEQYF.

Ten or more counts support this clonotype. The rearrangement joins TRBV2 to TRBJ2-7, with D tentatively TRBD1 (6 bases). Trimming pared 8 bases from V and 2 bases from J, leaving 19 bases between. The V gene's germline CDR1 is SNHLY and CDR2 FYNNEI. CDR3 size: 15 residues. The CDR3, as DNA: TGTGCCAGCGCTCACCGGGACATCCGGCCCTACGAGCAGTACTTC. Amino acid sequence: CASAHRDIRPYEQYF.

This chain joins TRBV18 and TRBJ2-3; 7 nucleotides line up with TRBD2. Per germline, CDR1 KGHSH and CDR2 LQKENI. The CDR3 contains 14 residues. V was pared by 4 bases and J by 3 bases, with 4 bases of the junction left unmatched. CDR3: CASSRLAVTDTQYF. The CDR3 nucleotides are TGTGCCAGCTCACGTCTAGCGGTAACAGATACGCAGTATTTT.

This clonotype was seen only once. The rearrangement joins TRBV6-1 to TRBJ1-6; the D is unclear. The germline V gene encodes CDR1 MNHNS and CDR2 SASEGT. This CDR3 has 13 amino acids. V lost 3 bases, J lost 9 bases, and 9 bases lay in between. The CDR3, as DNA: TGTGCCAGCAGTGACATAAGAAGTTCACCCCTCCACTTT. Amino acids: CASSDIRSSPLHF.

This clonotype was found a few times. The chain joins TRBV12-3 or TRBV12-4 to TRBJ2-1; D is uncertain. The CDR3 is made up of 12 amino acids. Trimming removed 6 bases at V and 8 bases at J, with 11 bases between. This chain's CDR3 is CASSPRPDEQFF. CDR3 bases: TGTGCCAGCAGCCCCCGACCGGATGAGCAGTTCTTC.

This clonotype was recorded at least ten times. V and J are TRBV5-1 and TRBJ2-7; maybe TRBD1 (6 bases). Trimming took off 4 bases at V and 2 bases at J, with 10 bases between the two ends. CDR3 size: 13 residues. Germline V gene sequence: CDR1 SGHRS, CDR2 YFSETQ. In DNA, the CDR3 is TGCGCCAGCAGCGGGGGACAAGCCTACGAGCAGTACTTC. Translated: CASSGGQAYEQYF.

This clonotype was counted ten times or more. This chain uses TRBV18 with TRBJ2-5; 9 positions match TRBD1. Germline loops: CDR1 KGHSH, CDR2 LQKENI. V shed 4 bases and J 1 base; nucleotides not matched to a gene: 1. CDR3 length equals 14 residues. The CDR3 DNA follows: TGTGCCAGCTCACTACAGGGGGCCCAAGAGACCCAGTACTTC. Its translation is CASSLQGAQETQYF.

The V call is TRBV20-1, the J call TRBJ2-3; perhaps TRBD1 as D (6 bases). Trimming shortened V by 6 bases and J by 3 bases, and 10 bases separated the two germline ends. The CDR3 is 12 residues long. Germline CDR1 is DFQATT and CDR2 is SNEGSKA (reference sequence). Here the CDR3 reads CSATTGTDTQYF. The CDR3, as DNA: TGCAGTGCAACAACAGGGACAGATACGCAGTATTTT.